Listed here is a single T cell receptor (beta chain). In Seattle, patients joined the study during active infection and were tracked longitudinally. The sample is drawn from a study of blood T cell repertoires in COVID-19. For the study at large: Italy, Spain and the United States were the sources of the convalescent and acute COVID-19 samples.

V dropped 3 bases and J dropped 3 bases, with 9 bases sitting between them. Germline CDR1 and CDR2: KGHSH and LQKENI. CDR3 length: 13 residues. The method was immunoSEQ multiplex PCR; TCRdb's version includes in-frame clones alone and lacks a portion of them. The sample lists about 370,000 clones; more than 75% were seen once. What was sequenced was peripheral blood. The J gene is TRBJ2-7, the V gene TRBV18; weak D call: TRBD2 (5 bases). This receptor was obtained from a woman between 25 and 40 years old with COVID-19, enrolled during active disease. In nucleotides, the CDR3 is TGTGCCAGCTCACCCTGGACTCTCTACGAGCAGTACTTC. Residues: CASSPWTLYEQYF.